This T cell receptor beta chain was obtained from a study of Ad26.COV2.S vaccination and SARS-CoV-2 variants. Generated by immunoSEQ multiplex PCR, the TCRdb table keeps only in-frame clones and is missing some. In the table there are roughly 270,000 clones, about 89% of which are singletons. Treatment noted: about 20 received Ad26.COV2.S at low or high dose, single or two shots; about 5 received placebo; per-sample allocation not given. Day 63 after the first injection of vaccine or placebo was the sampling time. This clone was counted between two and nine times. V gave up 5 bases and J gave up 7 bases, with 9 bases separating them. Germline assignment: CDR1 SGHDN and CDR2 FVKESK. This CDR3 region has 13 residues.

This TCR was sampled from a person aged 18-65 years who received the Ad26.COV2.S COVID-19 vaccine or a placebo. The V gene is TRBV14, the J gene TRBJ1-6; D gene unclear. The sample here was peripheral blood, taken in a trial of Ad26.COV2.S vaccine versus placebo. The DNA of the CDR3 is TGTGCCAGCAGCTACCCAGGAAATTCACCCCTCCACTTT. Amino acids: CASSYPGNSPLHF.